These 16 T cell receptor beta chains were sequenced from one sample in a study of OX40 agonist ivuxolimab in advanced cancers. Produced via immunoSEQ multiplex PCR; TCRdb's table is partial and in-frame only. Of 71,000 or so clones in the sample, approximately 78% are singletons; the top ten hold less than 5.5%. The material sequenced was CD4+ or CD8+ T cells sorted from blood, taken in a trial of the OX40 agonist ivuxolimab. These receptor sequences come from an adult with an advanced solid tumor such as melanoma, head and neck, liver or kidney cancer.

This clone was seen just once. The chain links TRBV5-1 to TRBJ2-7, with D perhaps TRBD1 or TRBD2 (5 bases each). Trimming left V 4 bases short and J 2 bases short, with 16 bases between. Germline CDR1 reads SGHRS; CDR2 reads YFSETQ. This CDR3 is built from 15 residues. The CDR3 DNA is TGCGCCAGCAGCCACGGTCACGGGGCCACCTACGAGCAGTACTTC. As protein: CASSHGHGATYEQYF. The full variable domain, completed using reference TRBV5-1 and TRBJ2-7, is KAGVTQTPRYLIKTRGQQVTLSCSPISGHRSVSWYQQTPGQGLQFLFEYFSETQRNKGNFPGRFSGRQFSNSRSEMNVSTLELGDSALYLCASSHGHGATYEQYFGPGTRLTVT.

In DNA form, the CDR3 reads TGTGCCAGCAGTTACTTGGTATCAGGGAATTCACCCCTCCACTTT. This gives the protein CASSYLVSGNSPLHF. V usage is TRBV6-5 and J usage is TRBJ1-6, with D possibly being TRBD1 (5 bases). Germline CDR1 and CDR2: MNHEY and SVGAGI. Trimming pared 1 base from V and 7 bases from J, leaving 11 bases between. This CDR3 has 15 amino acids.

This chain connects TRBV5-1 to TRBJ1-1, with TRBD1 as a possible D gene (5 bases). This CDR3 is built from 14 residues. V lost 6 bases and J 4 bases, leaving 16 bases between the germline ends. Germline V gives CDR1 SGHRS, CDR2 YFSETQ. CDR3 loop: CASTLGTGTTEAFF. As DNA, the CDR3 is TGCGCCAGCACCTTAGGGACGGGAACCACTGAAGCTTTCTTT.

The chain is built from TRBV5-1 and TRBJ2-2; 9 positions agree with TRBD2. Per the germline V gene, CDR1 is SGHRS and CDR2 is YFSETQ. The CDR3 spans 15 residues. V lost 4 bases, J lost 4 bases, and 5 bases stayed unmatched. The CDR3 here is CASSRGTSRTGELFF. CDR3 nucleotides: TGCGCCAGCAGCCGCGGGACTAGCCGCACCGGGGAGCTGTTTTTT.

This sequence joins TRBV18 and TRBJ1-3; D unclear. CDR1 and CDR2 (germline): KGHSH, LQKENI. The V gene lost 3 bases and the J gene lost 0 bases, with 9 bases spanning the gap. The CDR3 is made up of 15 amino acids. The CDR3 DNA sequence: TGTGCCAGCTCACCGGCGTTCCCCTCTGGAAACACCATATATTTT. As protein: CASSPAFPSGNTIYF.

The V call is TRBV6-6, the J call TRBJ2-7; D is unresolved. Germline-derived CDR1 and CDR2 are MNHNY and SVGAGI (reference sequence). The CDR3 extends over 15 amino acids. V was cut by 2 bases and J by 5 bases, with 16 bases left in between. The CDR3: CASSYPVSPPDEQYF. The CDR3 DNA sequence: TGTGCCAGCAGTTACCCGGTTTCACCTCCGGACGAGCAGTACTTC.

The genes are TRBV5-1 and TRBJ1-5, with TRBD1 identical over 8 bases. V lost 0 bases and J lost 3; bases outside the gene matches: 2. The germline CDR1 and CDR2 sequences are SGHRS and YFSETQ. CDR3 size: 15 residues. CDR3 protein: CASSLGQGNNQPQHF. In DNA, the CDR3 is TGCGCCAGCAGCTTGGGACAGGGGAACAATCAGCCCCAGCATTTT.

This clone was detected only a few times. This chain links TRBV19 with TRBJ1-2; a weak D match, TRBD1 (6 bases). The V end lost 6 bases, the J end lost 6 bases, and 20 bases lay between the germline ends. From germline, CDR1 is LNHDA and CDR2 SQIVND (reference sequence). CDR3 length: 15 amino acids. The CDR3 coding sequence is TGTGCCAGTAGCCACGCAGGGGTTCTGTTGGATGGCTACACCTTC. This encodes CASSHAGVLLDGYTF.

The V gene is TRBV5-5, the J gene TRBJ1-2; no firm D call. The CDR3 runs 14 residues. Trimming left V 1 base short and J 7 bases short, with 14 bases between. CDR1 and CDR2 (germline): SGHKS, YYEKEE (reference sequence). The CDR3 DNA is TGTGCCAGCAGCTTGTCTCCAGAGACTCCTGGCTACACCTTC. It yields the protein CASSLSPETPGYTF.

V and J are TRBV4-2 and TRBJ1-3; D remains unclear. The length of the CDR3 is 15 residues. Per germline, CDR1 LGHNA and CDR2 YNFKEQ. Trimming left V 2 bases short and J 2 bases short, with 10 bases between. The CDR3 nucleotides are TGTGCCAGCAGCCAAAACGGACCGGCTGGAAACACCATATATTTT. The encoded protein is CASSQNGPAGNTIYF.

This chain joins TRBV10-3 and TRBJ1-3; D remains ambiguous. V lost 3 bases to trimming and J lost 0 bases, with 12 bases between them. The CDR3 totals 16 residues. Germline CDR1 is ENHRY and CDR2 is SYGVKD. CDR3 loop: CAISDASAYSGNTIYF. In nucleotides, the CDR3 is TGTGCCATCAGTGATGCCAGTGCCTACTCTGGAAACACCATATATTTT.

V is TRBV27 and J is TRBJ1-2; D is uncertain. The length of the CDR3 is 11 residues. Germline CDR1 reads MNHEY; CDR2 reads SMNVEV (reference sequence). V lost 5 bases and J 3 bases, leaving 4 bases between the germline ends. CDR3 in amino acids: CASSDYYGYTF. The CDR3 DNA follows: TGTGCCAGCAGTGACTACTATGGCTACACCTTC.

This clone has a single count. J is TRBJ2-7 and V is TRBV6-1; 8 nucleotides align to TRBD1. The CDR3 has 16 residues. Germline V gene data show CDR1 as MNHNS and CDR2 as SASEGT. Germline trimming cut 3 bases from V and 5 bases from J; bases unmatched to any gene: 12. In DNA, the CDR3 is TGTGCCAGCAGTGACGGAGGACAGGGAAGTCTAAACGAGCAGTACTTC. Its protein product is CASSDGGQGSLNEQYF.

As regards this clone: Different DNA sequences within this sample yield the same CDR3. The rearrangement joins TRBV7-9 to TRBJ1-5; D ambiguous. V lost 3 bases and J 6 bases, leaving 6 bases between the germline ends. This CDR3 comprises 12 residues. CDR1 SEHNR and CDR2 FQNEAQ come from the germline V gene (reference sequence). This chain's CDR3 is CASSLGSQPQHF. CDR3 in DNA: TGTGCCAGCAGCTTGGGCAGTCAGCCCCAGCATTTT.

The rearrangement uses TRBV28 and TRBJ2-5, with D maybe TRBD1 (6 bases). V was cut by 6 bases and J by 5 bases, with 19 bases left in between. The CDR3 covers 15 residues. CDR1 is MDHEN, CDR2 SYDVKM, per germline. The chain's CDR3 is CASSPTPGAGETQYF. Written as DNA, the CDR3 is TGTGCCAGCAGCCCAACGCCAGGGGCTGGGGAGACCCAGTACTTC.

The chain is built from TRBV19 and TRBJ2-6; 9 bases map to TRBD1. Germline V CDR1 and CDR2: LNHDA, SQIVND (reference sequence). V dropped 9 bases and J dropped 3; count of bases not matched to a gene: 15. The CDR3 length is 18 residues. For the CDR3, the DNA is TGTGCCAGCAGCTCAACCGGGACAGGGAGGTTTGGGGCCAACGTCCTGACTTTC. Its protein product is CASSSTGTGRFGANVLTF.